This is a list of T cell receptor beta chains from one sample in a study of T cell clones after liver transplantation. TCRdb's table, derived via immunoSEQ multiplex PCR, lists solely in-frame clones and lacks some. The data hold about 15,000 clones, with about nine tenths observed a single time. The source was CD8+ T cells from blood, collected before liver transplant. Receptors were obtained from a human donor who received a liver transplant. Both conserved end residues are part of each CDR3. The order of the fields is J gene, V gene, clone size, D gene, CDR3 protein, CDR3 DNA. A D gene is named only where the DNA matches it firmly. Not every row has a clone size; where given, it reads once, few, many or a size class.

j_gene: TRBJ2-7
v_gene: TRBV11-2
abundance: NA
d_gene: NA
CDR3aa: CASSPTSYEQYF
CDR3nt: TGTGCCAGCAGCCCGACTAGCTACGAGCAGTACTTC

j_gene: TRBJ1-2
v_gene: TRBV12-5
abundance: NA
d_gene: NA
CDR3aa: CASGLVPPSGPGYTF
CDR3nt: TGTGCTAGTGGTTTGGTACCCCCTTCGGGTCCAGGCTACACCTTC

j_gene: TRBJ2-3
v_gene: TRBV7-2
abundance: NA
d_gene: TRBD2
CDR3aa: CASSLSGRTDTQYF
CDR3nt: TGTGCCAGCAGCTTAAGCGGGAGGACGGATACGCAGTATTTT

j_gene: TRBJ1-3
v_gene: TRBV29-1
abundance: NA
d_gene: NA
CDR3aa: CSVISSGNTIYF
CDR3nt: TGCAGCGTGATAAGCTCTGGAAACACCATATATTTT

j_gene: TRBJ2-7
v_gene: TRBV5-4
abundance: NA
d_gene: TRBD1
CDR3aa: CASSRRQGAGPYEQYF
CDR3nt: TGTGCCAGCAGCCGAAGACAGGGGGCCGGCCCCTACGAGCAGTACTTC

j_gene: TRBJ2-1
v_gene: TRBV9
abundance: NA
d_gene: NA
CDR3aa: CASSGGLGGTYNEQFF
CDR3nt: TGTGCCAGCAGCGGCGGCTTAGGGGGGACGTACAATGAGCAGTTCTTC

j_gene: TRBJ2-6
v_gene: TRBV4-1
abundance: NA
d_gene: TRBD2
CDR3aa: CASSQVGGAGANVLTF
CDR3nt: TGCGCCAGCAGCCAAGTGGGGGGGGCTGGGGCCAACGTCCTGACTTTC

j_gene: TRBJ2-7
v_gene: TRBV27
abundance: NA
d_gene: TRBD2
CDR3aa: CASSSLASGSYEQYF
CDR3nt: TGTGCCAGCAGTTCCCTGGCTAGCGGGAGCTACGAGCAGTACTTC

j_gene: TRBJ2-3
v_gene: TRBV27
abundance: NA
d_gene: NA
CDR3aa: CASSLRDSHTDTQYF
CDR3nt: TGTGCCAGCAGTTTAAGGGACTCCCACACAGATACGCAGTATTTT

j_gene: TRBJ2-1
v_gene: TRBV27
abundance: NA
d_gene: NA
CDR3aa: CASSSGTTIRDEQFF
CDR3nt: TGTGCCAGCAGTTCAGGGACAACGATTCGGGATGAGCAGTTCTTC

j_gene: TRBJ2-2
v_gene: TRBV4-3
abundance: NA
d_gene: NA
CDR3aa: CASSQEWGEGTGELFF
CDR3nt: TGCGCCAGCAGCCAAGAGTGGGGGGAAGGAACCGGGGAGCTGTTTTTT

j_gene: TRBJ2-5
v_gene: TRBV9
abundance: once
d_gene: TRBD1
CDR3aa: CASSVDGQVEETQYF
CDR3nt: TGTGCCAGCAGCGTAGACGGACAGGTGGAAGAGACCCAGTACTTC

j_gene: TRBJ2-1
v_gene: TRBV25-1
abundance: NA
d_gene: NA
CDR3aa: CASSEWGITGSNEQFF
CDR3nt: TGTGCCAGCAGTGAATGGGGAATCACAGGGAGCAATGAGCAGTTCTTC

j_gene: TRBJ2-1
v_gene: TRBV5-4
abundance: NA
d_gene: TRBD1
CDR3aa: CASSSPGTGYNEQFF
CDR3nt: TGTGCCAGCAGCTCTCCCGGGACAGGGTACAATGAGCAGTTCTTC

j_gene: TRBJ2-1
v_gene: TRBV19
abundance: NA
d_gene: NA
CDR3aa: CASSPGGAYNEQFF
CDR3nt: TGTGCCAGCTCTCCCGGGGGTGCCTACAATGAGCAGTTCTTC

j_gene: TRBJ1-1
v_gene: TRBV9
abundance: NA
d_gene: TRBD1
CDR3aa: CASSVHRGTEAFF
CDR3nt: TGTGCCAGCAGCGTCCACAGGGGCACTGAAGCTTTCTTT

j_gene: TRBJ2-7
v_gene: TRBV6-1
abundance: NA
d_gene: TRBD2
CDR3aa: CASSEGLAGAYEQYF
CDR3nt: TGTGCCAGCAGTGAGGGACTAGCGGGAGCATACGAGCAGTACTTC

j_gene: TRBJ2-7
v_gene: TRBV7-8
abundance: NA
d_gene: NA
CDR3aa: CASSLGGSAGASYEQYF
CDR3nt: TGTGCCAGCAGCTTAGGTGGGTCGGCGGGGGCCTCCTACGAGCAGTACTTC

j_gene: TRBJ2-2
v_gene: TRBV29-1
abundance: once
d_gene: NA
CDR3aa: CSVEDSVTGELFF
CDR3nt: TGCAGCGTTGAGGACAGCGTCACCGGGGAGCTGTTTTTT

j_gene: TRBJ2-7
v_gene: TRBV7-9
abundance: NA
d_gene: TRBD1
CDR3aa: CASSQTGTGIYEQYF
CDR3nt: TGTGCCAGCAGCCAAACCGGGACAGGGATTTACGAGCAGTACTTC

j_gene: TRBJ2-2
v_gene: TRBV5-4
abundance: NA
d_gene: NA
CDR3aa: CASSAPNGELFF
CDR3nt: TGTGCCAGCAGCGCCCCGAACGGGGAGCTGTTTTTT

j_gene: TRBJ2-3
v_gene: TRBV19
abundance: NA
d_gene: NA
CDR3aa: CASKSRLIGTDTQYF
CDR3nt: TGTGCCAGTAAGTCCCGATTAATTGGCACAGATACGCAGTATTTT

j_gene: TRBJ2-1
v_gene: TRBV27
abundance: once
d_gene: NA
CDR3aa: CASSLGQYNEQFF
CDR3nt: TGTGCCAGCAGTTTGGGGCAGTACAATGAGCAGTTCTTC

j_gene: TRBJ2-7
v_gene: TRBV4-1
abundance: NA
d_gene: NA
CDR3aa: CASSQDPGSYEQYF
CDR3nt: TGCGCCAGCAGCCAAGATCCGGGATCCTACGAGCAGTACTTC

j_gene: TRBJ1-5
v_gene: TRBV28
abundance: NA
d_gene: NA
CDR3aa: CASSLRIYQPQHF
CDR3nt: TGTGCCAGCAGTTTAAGGATCTACCAGCCCCAGCATTTT

j_gene: TRBJ1-4
v_gene: TRBV15
abundance: once
d_gene: NA
CDR3aa: CATASRRANEKLFF
CDR3nt: TGTGCCACCGCCTCTAGGCGGGCTAATGAAAAACTGTTTTTT

j_gene: TRBJ1-2
v_gene: TRBV7-9
abundance: once
d_gene: NA
CDR3aa: CASSYLGTESYGYTF
CDR3nt: TGTGCCAGCAGCTACCTCGGGACGGAATCTTATGGCTACACCTTC

j_gene: TRBJ2-2
v_gene: TRBV4-3
abundance: once
d_gene: NA
CDR3aa: CASSPKGEGAAGELFF
CDR3nt: TGCGCCAGCAGCCCCAAAGGGGAGGGGGCCGCCGGGGAGCTGTTTTTT

j_gene: TRBJ2-7
v_gene: TRBV4-1
abundance: NA
d_gene: NA
CDR3aa: CASSNNGQEQYF
CDR3nt: TGCGCCAGCAGCAATAACGGCCAGGAGCAGTACTTC

j_gene: TRBJ1-4
v_gene: TRBV5-6
abundance: NA
d_gene: NA
CDR3aa: CASSAPGVRDEKLFF
CDR3nt: TGTGCCAGCAGTGCCCCGGGGGTGAGAGATGAAAAACTGTTTTTT

j_gene: TRBJ2-2
v_gene: TRBV7-9
abundance: NA
d_gene: TRBD2
CDR3aa: CASTVGLAGGIGELFF
CDR3nt: TGTGCCAGCACGGTAGGACTAGCGGGAGGAATCGGGGAGCTGTTTTTT

j_gene: TRBJ2-7
v_gene: TRBV19
abundance: NA
d_gene: TRBD2
CDR3aa: CASSIALAGMDEQYF
CDR3nt: TGTGCCAGTAGTATAGCCCTAGCGGGAATGGACGAGCAGTACTTC